The 26 T cell receptor beta chains given below trace back to one sample, sequenced in a study of graft-versus-host responses after intestinal transplantation. These receptors' antigens are unknown. Using immunoSEQ multiplex PCR, the repertoire was profiled, and TCRdb retains in-frame clones only, with some absent. The data contain about 90,000 clones, roughly 85% of them seen just once; the ten biggest clones take up around 0.83%. Sequences were derived from unstimulated CD4+ T cells sorted from spleen or lymph node cells, sampled before intestinal transplant. All receptors derive from a human donor who received an intestinal transplant.

This clone has a single count. The chain recombines TRBV6-1 with TRBJ1-4, with 7 bases identical to TRBD1. This CDR3 has 14 residues. The V gene's germline CDR1 is MNHNS and CDR2 SASEGT. V trimming: 4 bases; J trimming: 10 bases; junction bases outside the gene matches: 9. In nucleotides, the CDR3 is TGTGCCAGCAGTGGATACAGGGGACCTCGAAAACTGTTTTTT. Translating it yields CASSGYRGPRKLFF.

This clone was counted between two and nine times. The rearrangement uses TRBV6-4 and TRBJ1-1, with 8 bases that match TRBD1. The CDR3 loop spans 16 amino acids. From germline, CDR1 is MRHNA and CDR2 SNTAGT. J was trimmed by 5 bases and V by 6 bases; bases with no gene match: 14. The CDR3 DNA reads TGTGCCAGCAGCCAACATTCAGGGGGCTCGGGAACTGAAGCTTTCTTT. Amino acids: CASSQHSGGSGTEAFF.

The chain employs TRBV19 and TRBJ2-7, with 7 bases matching TRBD1. This CDR3 region has 14 residues. CDR1 is LNHDA and CDR2 is SQIVND in the germline V gene (reference sequence). With 5 bases clipped from V and 6 bases from J, the junction kept 10 bases outside the gene matches. CDR3 in DNA: TGTGCCAGTAGTTCGCAGGGGGTAGTTGGCGAGCAGTACTTC. Encoded protein: CASSSQGVVGEQYF.

The table lists this clone with a count of one. The V gene is TRBV4-1, the J gene TRBJ2-5; 11 nucleotides agree with TRBD2. Losses at the gene ends were 4 bases for V and 5 bases for J; bases not matched to a gene: 6. The CDR3 extends over 15 amino acids. The germline V gene encodes CDR1 MGHRA and CDR2 YSYEKL. CDR3: CASSPFGLAGETQYF. In DNA form, the CDR3 reads TGCGCCAGCAGCCCCTTCGGACTAGCGGGTGAGACCCAGTACTTC.

This rearrangement joins TRBV5-1 to TRBJ2-7, with 9 bases identical to TRBD2. From germline, CDR1 is SGHRS and CDR2 YFSETQ. J gave up 2 bases and V 2 bases, and 17 bases lay outside the gene matches. The CDR3 runs to 19 residues. CDR3 DNA sequence: TGCGCCAGCAGCTTCTGGATTCAGGGTCCTAGCGGGACCACCTACGAGCAGTACTTC. Amino acid sequence: CASSFWIQGPSGTTYEQYF. The complete variable domain, with remaining parts taken from reference TRBV5-1 and TRBJ2-7, reads KAGVTQTPRYLIKTRGQQVTLSCSPISGHRSVSWYQQTPGQGLQFLFEYFSETQRNKGNFPGRFSGRQFSNSRSEMNVSTLELGDSALYLCASSFWIQGPSGTTYEQYFGPGTRLTVT.

This chain links TRBV18 with TRBJ2-7; TRBD2 matches at 8 bases. Germline V gives CDR1 KGHSH, CDR2 LQKENI. Germline trimming cut 5 bases from V and 2 bases from J; bases unmatched to any gene: 2. This CDR3 is 13 amino acids long. CDR3 sequence reads: CASSSGLAYEQYF. DNA of the CDR3: TGTGCCAGCTCATCGGGACTAGCCTACGAGCAGTACTTC.

The chain recombines TRBV29-1 with TRBJ2-2; the match to TRBD2 covers 9 bases. V gave up 6 bases and J gave up 3 bases; unmatched junction bases: 8. CDR1 SQVTM and CDR2 ANQGSEA come from the germline V gene. CDR3 length: 15 residues. The CDR3 nucleotides read TGCAGCGTGGGAGCGGGAGGCGTCGACACCGGGGAGCTGTTTTTT. Its protein product is CSVGAGGVDTGELFF.

The genes are TRBV28 and TRBJ2-2; no reliable D call. The ends were cut back, 6 bases at V and 5 bases at J, with 19 bases in the middle. The V gene's germline CDR1 is MDHEN and CDR2 SYDVKM. The CDR3 runs to 16 residues. CDR3 sequence (DNA): TGTGCCAGCAGCCGACTCGACTCCCTCGGAACCGGGGAGCTGTTTTTT. Its translation is CASSRLDSLGTGELFF. Complete variable domain (other parts from reference TRBV28 and TRBJ2-2): DVKVTQSSRYLVKRTGEKVFLECVQDMDHENMFWYRQDPGLGLRLIYFSYDVKMKEKGDIPEGYSVSREKKERFSLILESASTNQTSMYLCASSRLDSLGTGELFFGEGSRLTVL.

V usage is TRBV18 and J usage is TRBJ2-6; D is possibly TRBD1 (5 bases). Trimming took 5 bases from V and 2 from J, leaving 13 bases between them. The CDR3 extends over 16 amino acids. Germline-derived CDR1 and CDR2 are KGHSH and LQKENI. The CDR3 DNA reads TGTGCCAGCTCATCAAATGCAGGGACTGGGGCCAACGTCCTGACTTTC. It translates to CASSSNAGTGANVLTF.

The chain has TRBV7-9 and TRBJ2-7; D perhaps matches TRBD1 (5 bases). This CDR3 region has 12 residues. In germline, CDR1 is SEHNR, CDR2 FQNEAQ (reference sequence). With 5 bases removed from V and 6 bases from J, the gap between germline ends came to 11 bases. CDR3 loop: CASSPQGLEQYF. CDR3 bases: TGTGCCAGCAGCCCCCAGGGCCTCGAGCAGTACTTC.

The chain has TRBV5-4 and TRBJ2-2, with 9 nucleotides matching TRBD2. This CDR3 has 15 residues. CDR1 is SGHNT, CDR2 YYREEE, per germline (reference sequence). Losses at the gene ends were 2 bases for V and 9 bases for J; bases not matched to a gene: 8. This CDR3 reads CASSFRASGARELFF. DNA for the CDR3: TGTGCCAGCAGCTTTAGGGCTAGCGGGGCGAGGGAGCTGTTTTTT.

The chain carries TRBV19 and TRBJ1-6, with 7 bases identical to TRBD1. Trimming cost V 3 bases and J 7 bases; bases outside gene matches: 6. The CDR3 is 15 residues long. The V gene's germline CDR1 is LNHDA and CDR2 SQIVND (reference sequence). Here the CDR3 DNA reads TGTGCCAGTAGTATTCAGGGACAGCTCAATTCACCCCTCCACTTT. Translated: CASSIQGQLNSPLHF.

This rearrangement joins TRBV2 to TRBJ2-7; 12 nucleotides agree with TRBD2. Germline V gene data show CDR1 as SNHLY and CDR2 as FYNNEI. J lost 0 bases, V lost 6 bases, and 3 bases had no gene match. The CDR3 is 15 residues long. For the CDR3, the DNA is TGTGCCAGCAGCCTACTAGCGGGGGGCTCCTACGAGCAGTACTTC. This gives the protein CASSLLAGGSYEQYF.

The rearrangement uses TRBV10-3 and TRBJ2-3; 9 bases line up with TRBD2. The CDR3 length is 15 residues. Trimming removed 6 bases from V and 1 base from J; junction bases left unmatched: 5. CDR1 is ENHRY and CDR2 is SYGVKD in the germline V gene. The CDR3 loop is CAIRELAGRTDTQYF. The CDR3, as DNA: TGTGCCATCAGGGAACTAGCGGGCCGCACAGATACGCAGTATTTT.

V is TRBV11-2 and J is TRBJ1-1; D is perhaps TRBD1 (5 bases). This CDR3 spans 12 amino acids. Trimming removed 3 bases at V and 8 bases at J, with 10 bases between. CDR1 is SGHAT and CDR2 is FQNNGV in the germline V gene. In nucleotides, the CDR3 is TGTGCCAGCAGCTTCCTGGCAGGGGAAGCTTTCTTT. Its protein is CASSFLAGEAFF. The variable domain in full, completed from reference TRBV11-2 and TRBJ1-1, reads EAGVAQSPRYKIIEKRQSVAFWCNPISGHATLYWYQQILGQGPKLLIQFQNNGVVDDSQLPKDRFSAERLKGVDSTLKIQPAKLEDSAVYLCASSFLAGEAFFGQGTRLTVV.

The rearrangement joins TRBV9 to TRBJ2-1, with 7 bases matching TRBD2. The V and J ends lost 1 base and 9 bases, in that order; junction bases with no gene match: 10. The V gene's germline CDR1 is SGDLS and CDR2 YYNGEE. This CDR3 comprises 15 residues. In DNA form, the CDR3 reads TGTGCCAGCAGCGTAAGGGGAGGGCCGGATGGTGAGCAGTTCTTC. Its protein is CASSVRGGPDGEQFF.

The chain combines TRBV14 with TRBJ2-5; 11 nucleotides align to TRBD2. The CDR3 is made up of 15 amino acids. V lost 2 bases and J lost 4; bases outside the gene matches: 3. Germline CDR1 reads SGHDN; CDR2 reads FVKESK. The CDR3 DNA follows: TGTGCCAGCAGCCAACTACTAGCGGGGGCAGAGACCCAGTACTTC. It encodes CASSQLLAGAETQYF.

V gene TRBV13 combines with J gene TRBJ1-5; the match to TRBD1 covers 8 bases. The junction had 11 bases not matched to a gene; V was cut back by 5 bases and J by 2 bases. Germline CDR1 and CDR2: PRHDT and FYEKMQ (reference sequence). The CDR3 extends over 17 amino acids. The CDR3 nucleotides are TGTGCCAGCAGCGTCCGACAGGGGAATGGGGGCAATCAGCCCCAGCATTTT. Translated, it gives CASSVRQGNGGNQPQHF.

The rearrangement links TRBV5-6 to TRBJ2-5; TRBD1 agrees at 9 bases. This CDR3 spans 13 amino acids. Germline-derived CDR1 and CDR2 are SGHDT and YYEEEE. Trimming cost V 4 bases and J 4 bases; bases outside gene matches: 2. The CDR3 DNA follows: TGTGCCAGCAGCGTGGACAGGGGAGAGACCCAGTACTTC. The encoded protein is CASSVDRGETQYF.

CDR3 DNA sequence: TGTGCCAGCAAGCGACAGGCGGAGAACACTGAAGCTTTCTTT. This sequence encodes CASKRQAENTEAFF. This chain uses TRBV5-4 with TRBJ1-1, with a possible D match to TRBD1 (6 bases). Trimming pared 6 bases from V and 1 base from J, leaving 13 bases between. This CDR3 spans 14 amino acids. Germline V lookup: CDR1 SGHNT, CDR2 YYREEE (reference sequence).

This rearrangement joins TRBV2 to TRBJ2-1; the match to TRBD2 covers 8 bases. Germline lookup yields CDR1 SNHLY and CDR2 FYNNEI. The CDR3 runs 16 residues. The J segment lost 3 bases and the V segment lost 6 bases, leaving 10 bases of the junction unmatched. DNA of the CDR3: TGTGCCAGCAGGAAGGGCCCTAGCGGGTACTACAATGAGCAGTTCTTC. It yields the protein CASRKGPSGYYNEQFF.

This clone has just a few counts. The V gene is TRBV4-2, the J gene TRBJ1-2; 9 bases are a match to TRBD1. This CDR3 region has 15 residues. Germline trimming cut 3 bases from V and 7 bases from J; bases unmatched to any gene: 9. Per germline, CDR1 LGHNA and CDR2 YNFKEQ. In nucleotides, the CDR3 is TGTGCCAGCAGCCAGGCACCGGGACAGGGTTTTGGCTACACCTTC. The encoded protein is CASSQAPGQGFGYTF.

This chain links TRBV9 with TRBJ2-2; D remains unclear. The germline V gene encodes CDR1 SGDLS and CDR2 YYNGEE. The CDR3 is 14 residues long. Trimming took 0 bases from V and 6 from J, leaving 9 bases between them. CDR3: CASSVARRSGELFF. The CDR3, as DNA: TGTGCCAGCAGCGTAGCCAGGCGATCCGGGGAGCTGTTTTTT.

The gene calls are TRBV27 and TRBJ2-5; D remains unclear. CDR3 size: 12 residues. Germline V lookup: CDR1 MNHEY, CDR2 SMNVEV (reference sequence). Trimming removed 6 bases from V and 1 base from J, with 6 bases in between. The CDR3 nucleotides are TGTGCCAGCAGACGAGGCCAAGAGACCCAGTACTTC. Translating gives CASRRGQETQYF.

V is TRBV6-5 and J is TRBJ2-5; possible D gene TRBD1, 6 bases. The CDR3 contains 13 residues. Germline values: CDR1 MNHEY, CDR2 SVGAGI. V lost 2 bases and J lost 3, with 7 bases in between. CDR3 bases: TGTGCCAGCAGTTACCGGGACAAAGAGACCCAGTACTTC. Translating gives CASSYRDKETQYF.

The sample holds a few counts of this clone. V is TRBV9 and J is TRBJ1-1; D gene ambiguous. Germline CDR1 and CDR2: SGDLS and YYNGEE. The CDR3 has 13 residues. Deletions cut 3 bases from V and 2 bases from J, with 8 bases between. CDR3 amino acids: CASSARQNTEAFF. The CDR3 coding sequence is TGTGCCAGCAGCGCCAGACAAAACACTGAAGCTTTCTTT. Together with reference TRBV9 and TRBJ1-1, the CDR3 gives the full variable domain: DSGVTQTPKHLITATGQRVTLRCSPRSGDLSVYWYQQSLDQGLQFLIQYYNGEERAKGNILERFSAQQFPDLHSELNLSSLELGDSALYFCASSARQNTEAFFGQGTRLTVV.